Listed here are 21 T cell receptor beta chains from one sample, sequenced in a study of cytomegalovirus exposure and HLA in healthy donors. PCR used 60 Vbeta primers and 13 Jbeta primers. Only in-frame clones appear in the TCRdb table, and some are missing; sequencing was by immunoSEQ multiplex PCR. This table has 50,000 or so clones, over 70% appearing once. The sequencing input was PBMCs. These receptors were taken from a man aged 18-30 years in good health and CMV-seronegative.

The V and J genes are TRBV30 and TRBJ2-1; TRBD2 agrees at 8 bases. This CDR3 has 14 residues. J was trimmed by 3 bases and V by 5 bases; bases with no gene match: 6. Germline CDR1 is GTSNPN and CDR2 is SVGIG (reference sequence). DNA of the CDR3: TGTGCCTGGGTCGGCGCGGGAGGCTACAATGAGCAGTTCTTC. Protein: CAWVGAGGYNEQFF.

CDR3: CASSLGGRAIHEQYF. Here the CDR3 DNA reads TGTGCCAGCAGCTTAGGCGGGAGGGCCATCCACGAGCAGTACTTC. The chain couples TRBV7-8 to TRBJ2-7; 9 nucleotides match TRBD2. J lost 5 bases, V lost 1 base, and 6 bases had no gene match. Germline V lookup: CDR1 SGHVS, CDR2 FQNEAQ. This CDR3 has 15 amino acids.

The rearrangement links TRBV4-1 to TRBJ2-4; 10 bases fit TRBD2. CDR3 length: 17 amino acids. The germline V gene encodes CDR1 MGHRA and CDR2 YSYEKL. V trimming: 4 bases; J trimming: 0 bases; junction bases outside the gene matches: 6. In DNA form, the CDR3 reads TGCGCCAGCAGCCGACCCCTAGCGGGGGTAGCCAAAAACATTCAGTACTTC. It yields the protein CASSRPLAGVAKNIQYF.

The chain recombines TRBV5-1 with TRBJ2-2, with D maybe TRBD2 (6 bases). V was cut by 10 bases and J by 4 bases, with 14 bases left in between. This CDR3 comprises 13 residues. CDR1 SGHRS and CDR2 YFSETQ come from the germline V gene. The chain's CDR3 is CAPERVATGELFF. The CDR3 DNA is TGCGCCCCCGAGCGGGTTGCCACCGGGGAGCTGTTTTTT.

The CDR3 protein is CAIAGQGGSNQPQHF. The DNA of the CDR3 is TGTGCCATCGCGGGACAGGGTGGCAGCAATCAGCCCCAGCATTTT. The chain carries TRBV10-3 and TRBJ1-5, with TRBD1 identical over 9 bases. CDR3 size: 15 residues. Per the germline V gene, CDR1 is ENHRY and CDR2 is SYGVKD. Losses at the gene ends were 8 bases for V and 1 base for J; bases not matched to a gene: 6.

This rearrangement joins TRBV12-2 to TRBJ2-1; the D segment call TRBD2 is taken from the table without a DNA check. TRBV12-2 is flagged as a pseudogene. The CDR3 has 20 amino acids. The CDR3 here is CASRFPPLSGRTSSYNEQFF. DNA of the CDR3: TGTGCAAGTCGCTTCCCCCCCCTTAGCGGGAGAACCAGCTCCTACAATGAGCAGTTCTTC.

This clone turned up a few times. The CDR3 sequence: CASSLAGSTDTQYF. CDR3 sequence (DNA): TGCGCCAGCAGCTTGGCGGGTAGCACAGATACGCAGTATTTT. The chain is built from TRBV5-1 and TRBJ2-3; D ambiguous. V was shortened by 0 bases and J by 0 bases, with 5 bases between the two germline ends. This CDR3 has 14 amino acids. Germline CDR1 and CDR2: SGHRS and YFSETQ.

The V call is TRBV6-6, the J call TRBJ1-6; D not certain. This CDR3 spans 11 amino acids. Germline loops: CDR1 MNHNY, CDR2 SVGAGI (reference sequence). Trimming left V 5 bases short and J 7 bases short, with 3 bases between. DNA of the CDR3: TGTGCCAGCAGTCAAAATTCACCCCTCCACTTT. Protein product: CASSQNSPLHF.

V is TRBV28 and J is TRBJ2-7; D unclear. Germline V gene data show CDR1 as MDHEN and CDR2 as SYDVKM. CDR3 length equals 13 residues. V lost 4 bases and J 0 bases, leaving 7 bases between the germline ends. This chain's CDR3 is CASSSAASYEQYF. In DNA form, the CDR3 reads TGTGCCAGCAGTTCGGCGGCCTCCTACGAGCAGTACTTC.

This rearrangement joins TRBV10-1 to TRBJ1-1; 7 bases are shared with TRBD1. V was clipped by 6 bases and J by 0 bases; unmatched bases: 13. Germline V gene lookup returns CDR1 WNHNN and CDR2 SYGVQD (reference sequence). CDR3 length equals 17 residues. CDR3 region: CASSAAGQSLMNTEAFF. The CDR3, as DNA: TGCGCCAGCAGCGCCGCGGGACAGAGCCTCATGAACACTGAAGCTTTCTTT.

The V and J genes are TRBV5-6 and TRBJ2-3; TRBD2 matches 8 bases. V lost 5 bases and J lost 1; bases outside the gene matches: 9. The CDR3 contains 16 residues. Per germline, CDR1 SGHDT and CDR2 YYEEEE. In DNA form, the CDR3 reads TGTGCCAGCAGACGAGTCGGGCGGGAGGGCACAGATACGCAGTATTTT. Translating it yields CASRRVGREGTDTQYF.

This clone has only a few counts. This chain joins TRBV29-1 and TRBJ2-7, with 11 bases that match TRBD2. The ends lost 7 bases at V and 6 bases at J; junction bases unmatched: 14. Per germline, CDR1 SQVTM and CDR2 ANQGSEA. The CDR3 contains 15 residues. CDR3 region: CSAGSTSGSFSEQYF. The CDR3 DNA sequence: TGCAGCGCCGGAAGCACTAGCGGGAGTTTTAGCGAGCAGTACTTC.

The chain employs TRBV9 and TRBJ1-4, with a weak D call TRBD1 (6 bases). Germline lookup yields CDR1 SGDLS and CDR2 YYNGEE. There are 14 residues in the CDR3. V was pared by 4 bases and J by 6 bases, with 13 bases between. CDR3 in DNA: TGTGCCAGCAGCCCCTCCGAGGGGGATGAAAAACTGTTTTTT. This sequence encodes CASSPSEGDEKLFF.

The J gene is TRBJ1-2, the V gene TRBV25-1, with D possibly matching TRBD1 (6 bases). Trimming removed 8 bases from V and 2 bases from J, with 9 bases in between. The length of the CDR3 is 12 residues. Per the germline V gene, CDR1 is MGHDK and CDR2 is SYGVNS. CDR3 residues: CASSGTNYGYTF. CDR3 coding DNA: TGTGCCAGCTCCGGGACAAACTATGGCTACACCTTC.

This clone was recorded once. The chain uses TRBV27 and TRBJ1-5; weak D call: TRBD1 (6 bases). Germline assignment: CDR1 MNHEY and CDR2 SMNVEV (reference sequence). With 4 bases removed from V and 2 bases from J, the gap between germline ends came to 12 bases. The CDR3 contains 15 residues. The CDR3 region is CASSSQGSGNQPQHF. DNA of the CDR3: TGTGCCAGCAGTTCACAGGGTTCCGGCAATCAGCCCCAGCATTTT.

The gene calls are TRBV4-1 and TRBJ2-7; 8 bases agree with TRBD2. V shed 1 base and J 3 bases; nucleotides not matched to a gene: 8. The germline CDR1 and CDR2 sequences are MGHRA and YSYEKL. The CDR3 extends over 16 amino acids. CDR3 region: CASSQGGAGVVYEQYF. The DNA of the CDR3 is TGCGCCAGCAGCCAAGGAGGAGCGGGAGTAGTCTACGAGCAGTACTTC.

This CDR3 is CASSLGQSSYNEQFF. The CDR3 coding sequence is TGCGCCAGCAGCTTGGGACAGAGCTCCTACAATGAGCAGTTCTTC. The V and J genes are TRBV5-1 and TRBJ2-1, with TRBD1 as a possible D gene (5 bases). The CDR3 runs to 15 residues. Germline assignment: CDR1 SGHRS and CDR2 YFSETQ. Trimming left V 0 bases short and J 0 bases short, with 7 bases between.

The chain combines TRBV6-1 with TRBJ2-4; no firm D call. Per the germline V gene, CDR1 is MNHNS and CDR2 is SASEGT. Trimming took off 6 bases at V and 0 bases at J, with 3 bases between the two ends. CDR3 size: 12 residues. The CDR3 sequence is CASRLAKNIQYF. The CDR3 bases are TGTGCCAGCAGACTAGCCAAAAACATTCAGTACTTC.

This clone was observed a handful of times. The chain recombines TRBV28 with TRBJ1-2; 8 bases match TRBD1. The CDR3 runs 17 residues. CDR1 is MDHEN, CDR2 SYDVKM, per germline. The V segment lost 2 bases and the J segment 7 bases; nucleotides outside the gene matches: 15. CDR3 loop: CASSLLAARGRVGGYTF. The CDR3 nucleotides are TGTGCCAGCAGTTTACTCGCCGCCAGGGGGCGGGTGGGTGGCTACACCTTC.

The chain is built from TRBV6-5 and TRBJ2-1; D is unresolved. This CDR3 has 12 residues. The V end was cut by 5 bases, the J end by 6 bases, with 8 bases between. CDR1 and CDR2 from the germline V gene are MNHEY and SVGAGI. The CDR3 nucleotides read TGTGCCAGCAGTCGGGTGGGCAATGAGCAGTTCTTC. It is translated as CASSRVGNEQFF.

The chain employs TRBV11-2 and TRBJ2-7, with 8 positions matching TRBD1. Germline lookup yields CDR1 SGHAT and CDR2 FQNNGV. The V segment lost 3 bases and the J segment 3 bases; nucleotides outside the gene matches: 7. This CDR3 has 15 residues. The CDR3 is CASSFRTGTDYEQYF. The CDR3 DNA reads TGTGCCAGCAGCTTCCGGACAGGGACTGACTACGAGCAGTACTTC. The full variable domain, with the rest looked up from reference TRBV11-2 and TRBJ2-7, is EAGVAQSPRYKIIEKRQSVAFWCNPISGHATLYWYQQILGQGPKLLIQFQNNGVVDDSQLPKDRFSAERLKGVDSTLKIQPAKLEDSAVYLCASSFRTGTDYEQYFGPGTRLTVT.